The rows below give T cell receptor beta chains drawn from one sample of a study of T cell responses to AZD1222 COVID-19 vaccine. The method was immunoSEQ multiplex PCR; TCRdb's version includes in-frame clones alone and lacks a portion of them. The sample includes about 72,000 clones, about 89% of them seen just once. Sequencing was performed on peripheral blood, taken 28 days after the second AZD1222 dose. The receptors stem from an adult who received the AZD1222 COVID-19 vaccine. CDR3s include the opening cysteine and the closing phenylalanine or tryptophan. A D gene is named only where the DNA matches it firmly. Only part of the rows carry a size: once, few, many, or a class if the clone is expanded.

V	D	J	size	CDR3	DNA
TRBV19	NA	TRBJ2-5	NA	CASSIVPGEETQYF	TGTGCCAGTAGTATCGTCCCGGGTGAGGAGACCCAGTACTTC
TRBV10-3	NA	TRBJ2-1	NA	CATTLGRNEQFF	TGTGCCACGACCCTAGGGCGCAATGAGCAGTTCTTC
TRBV28	TRBD1	TRBJ1-2	NA	CASSFQGVSHNYGYTF	TGTGCCAGCAGTTTCCAGGGGGTCTCACATAACTATGGCTACACCTTC
TRBV18	TRBD1	TRBJ1-2	NA	CASSPYPPTTGGDGYTF	TGTGCCAGCTCACCCTACCCTCCGACGACAGGGGGTGATGGCTACACCTTC
TRBV11-2	TRBD2	TRBJ2-3	NA	CASSLERLAVTTDTQYF	TGTGCCAGCAGCTTAGAGCGACTAGCGGTTACCACAGATACGCAGTATTTT
TRBV5-1	TRBD1	TRBJ1-1	NA	CASSLDRGPTEAFF	TGCGCCAGCAGCCTGGACAGGGGGCCCACTGAAGCTTTCTTT
TRBV7-9	TRBD1	TRBJ1-4	NA	CASSQDRGNEKLFF	TGTGCCAGCAGCCAGGACAGGGGGAATGAAAAACTGTTTTTT
TRBV19	NA	TRBJ1-2	once	CASIFAADYGYTF	TGTGCCAGTATCTTCGCGGCTGACTATGGCTACACCTTC
TRBV7-9	TRBD2	TRBJ2-1	NA	CASSSTSGVSYNEQFF	TGTGCCAGCAGTTCGACTAGCGGGGTTTCCTACAATGAGCAGTTCTTC
TRBV27	TRBD1	TRBJ2-7	NA	CASRVTGGFFEQYF	TGTGCCAGCAGGGTGACAGGGGGCTTTTTTGAGCAGTACTTC
TRBV19	NA	TRBJ1-5	NA	CASSTENNQPQHF	TGTGCCAGTAGTACCGAGAACAATCAGCCCCAGCATTTT
TRBV5-8	NA	TRBJ1-5	NA	CASSLRDRGNQPQHF	TGTGCCAGCAGCTTGCGAGACCGAGGGAATCAGCCCCAGCATTTT
TRBV29-1	TRBD2	TRBJ2-1	NA	CSVEGSSGSGYEQFF	TGCAGCGTTGAAGGCTCTAGCGGGAGTGGTTATGAGCAGTTCTTC
TRBV5-1	TRBD2	TRBJ2-7	NA	CASSKRTSEDSYEQYF	TGCGCCAGCAGTAAGCGGACTAGCGAGGACTCCTACGAGCAGTACTTC
TRBV5-5	TRBD1	TRBJ1-5	NA	CASSYLHPGTGGQPQHF	TGTGCCAGCAGCTACCTACATCCCGGGACAGGGGGCCAGCCCCAGCATTTT
TRBV19	NA	TRBJ2-5	NA	CASGWGGSQETQYF	TGTGCCAGCGGGTGGGGGGGCTCCCAAGAGACCCAGTACTTC
TRBV5-3	NA	TRBJ1-4	NA	CARSLTSSEKLFF	TGTGCCAGAAGCTTGACGTCGAGTGAAAAACTGTTTTTT
TRBV2	NA	TRBJ2-1	once	CASSETSNEQFF	TGTGCCAGCAGTGAAACGAGCAATGAGCAGTTCTTC
TRBV7-3	TRBD1	TRBJ1-2	NA	CASSLSGGNYGYTF	TGTGCCAGCAGCTTATCAGGGGGTAACTATGGCTACACCTTC
TRBV27	TRBD1	TRBJ1-2	NA	CASSLWARGLGGYTF	TGTGCCAGCAGTTTATGGGCCAGGGGGCTAGGAGGCTACACCTTC
TRBV11-2	TRBD2	TRBJ2-1	NA	CASSLQQREGYEQFF	TGTGCCAGCAGCCTCCAGCAGCGGGAGGGCTATGAGCAGTTCTTC
TRBV3-1/TRBV3-2	NA	TRBJ2-7	NA	CASSTTGRVYEQYF	TGTGCCAGCAGCACGACAGGCCGGGTTTACGAGCAGTACTTC
TRBV9	TRBD1	TRBJ1-5	few	CASSGPATVFNTDRVVGQPQHF	TGTGCCAGCAGCGGTCCCGCCACAGTCTTCAACACGGACAGGGTCGTTGGTCAGCCCCAGCATTTT
TRBV3-1/TRBV3-2	NA	TRBJ1-1	NA	CASSLTGQNTEAFF	TGTGCCAGCAGCCTGACAGGTCAGAACACTGAAGCTTTCTTT
TRBV18	NA	TRBJ2-2	NA	CASSPYRELFF	TGTGCCAGCTCACCGTACCGGGAGCTGTTTTTT
TRBV7-3	NA	TRBJ2-6	NA	CASSPRNSGANVLTF	TGTGCCAGCAGCCCAAGAAACTCTGGGGCCAACGTCCTGACTTTC
TRBV4-1	NA	TRBJ1-3	NA	CASSQDFATASGNTIYF	TGCGCCAGCAGCCAAGATTTTGCGACAGCCTCTGGAAACACCATATATTTT
TRBV2	TRBD2	TRBJ2-5	NA	CASRSSGMQETQYF	TGTGCCAGCAGGTCTAGCGGGATGCAAGAGACCCAGTACTTC
TRBV20-1	NA	TRBJ1-1	NA	CSASWPNTEAFF	TGCAGTGCTAGTTGGCCGAACACTGAAGCTTTCTTT
TRBV6-5	NA	TRBJ2-7	NA	CASRDPGTFFEQYF	TGTGCCAGCAGAGACCCCGGGACATTCTTCGAGCAGTACTTC